The 13 T cell receptor beta chains reported below all come from one sample, sequenced in a study of blood T cell repertoires in COVID-19 (TCRdb year 2020). To prepare the library, the immunoSEQ multiplex PCR assay was applied. Not all clones reach the TCRdb copy of this immuneACCESS table, which keeps in-frame sequences only. Checked studies attribute under half of the gap to unresolved V genes and leave the rest unexplained. In all, the sample holds some 88,000 clones, and 70% to 90% of those were seen once. The ten largest clones capture roughly 7.2% of the sample. Sequencing was done on a sample of peripheral blood. The receptor set was obtained from a man aged 60 to 75 with acute or convalescent COVID-19.

The chain links TRBV28 to TRBJ2-1, with a possible D match to TRBD2 (5 bases). Germline V CDR1 and CDR2: MDHEN, SYDVKM. V lost 6 bases to trimming and J lost 4 bases, with 22 bases between them. The CDR3 sequence is 17 residues long. CDR3 sequence: CASRDTSVFSGYNEQFF. In nucleotides, the CDR3 is TGTGCCAGCAGGGATACATCGGTCTTCTCGGGGTACAATGAGCAGTTCTTC.

The CDR3 reads CASSHGVGTEAFF. The CDR3 DNA reads TGTGCCAGCAGCCACGGGGTTGGCACTGAAGCTTTCTTT. The chain combines TRBV3-1 (or the pseudogene TRBV3-2) with TRBJ1-1; D is ambiguous. V shed 3 bases and J shed 4 bases, with 9 bases lying between them. This CDR3 is 13 amino acids long. Germline CDR1 is LGHDT and CDR2 is YNNKEL (reference sequence).

The rearrangement links TRBV9 to TRBJ2-3, with 8 bases matching TRBD2. The CDR3 sequence is 16 residues long. Germline CDR1 is SGDLS and CDR2 is YYNGEE. With 0 bases clipped from V and 6 bases from J, the junction kept 9 bases outside the gene matches. CDR3 in amino acids: CASSVGDSGARDTQYF. Here the CDR3 DNA reads TGTGCCAGCAGCGTAGGGGATAGCGGGGCCCGGGATACGCAGTATTTT.

This sequence joins TRBV7-8 and TRBJ2-2, with a weak D call TRBD1 (6 bases). The germline V gene has CDR1 SGHVS and CDR2 FQNEAQ. V was cut by 5 bases and J by 2 bases, with 12 bases left in between. The CDR3 runs 15 residues. This CDR3 is CASSGAGTNTGELFF. The CDR3 nucleotides read TGTGCCAGCAGCGGAGCCGGGACAAACACCGGGGAGCTGTTTTTT.

The genes are TRBV6-5 and TRBJ1-5; 8 bases match TRBD1. Germline V lookup: CDR1 MNHEY, CDR2 SVGAGI. The CDR3 is 14 residues long. The V segment lost 4 bases and the J segment 5 bases; nucleotides outside the gene matches: 4. The CDR3 DNA reads as TGTGCCAGCAGTTTAGGACAGGGCGATCAGCCCCAGCATTTT. Translating it yields CASSLGQGDQPQHF.

The chain employs TRBV7-9 and TRBJ1-5; 10 bases agree with TRBD1. This CDR3 region has 15 residues. CDR1 SEHNR and CDR2 FQNEAQ come from the germline V gene (reference sequence). The trim removed 5 bases at V and 4 bases at J, leaving 5 bases unmatched. In nucleotides, the CDR3 is TGTGCCAGCAGCGCCGGGGACAGGGGAAATCAGCCCCAGCATTTT. It encodes CASSAGDRGNQPQHF.

CDR3 sequence reads: CAWSGGSGRAGYEQYF. CDR3 in DNA: TGTGCCTGGAGTGGAGGAAGCGGGAGGGCCGGCTACGAGCAGTACTTC. The V gene is TRBV30, the J gene TRBJ2-7; 10 positions match TRBD2. The CDR3 totals 16 residues. With V trimmed by 1 base and J by 3 bases, 9 bases remained unmatched. CDR1 and CDR2 from the germline V gene are GTSNPN and SVGIG (reference sequence).

CDR3 nucleotides: TGTGCCAGCAGCTTAGCTTTTTGGTCGGGTCACCCCTCGGAAGGAAACACCATATATTTT. This gives the protein CASSLAFWSGHPSEGNTIYF. The rearrangement links TRBV7-2 to TRBJ1-3; the D is unclear. The CDR3 runs to 20 residues. V was trimmed by 0 bases and J by 4 bases, leaving 25 bases between them. Germline V gene data show CDR1 as SGHTA and CDR2 as FQGNSA.

The chain recombines TRBV5-6 with TRBJ2-1, with TRBD2 identical over 9 bases. The germline V gene encodes CDR1 SGHDT and CDR2 YYEEEE. V trimming: 4 bases; J trimming: 9 bases; junction bases outside the gene matches: 14. The CDR3 has 16 residues. Here the CDR3 DNA reads TGTGCCAGCAGCGGGGACGCGGGAGGGTCATTATTTGAGCAGTTCTTC. It translates to CASSGDAGGSLFEQFF.

The chain couples TRBV6-4 to TRBJ1-1; no clear D gene. The CDR3 consists of 14 residues. The germline gives CDR1 MRHNA, CDR2 SNTAGT. The V end lost 4 bases, the J end lost 6 bases, and 15 bases lay between the germline ends. CDR3 residues: CASSVRTGLAEAFF. The CDR3 coding sequence is TGTGCCAGCAGTGTGAGGACTGGGCTGGCTGAAGCTTTCTTT.

The rearrangement uses TRBV5-1 and TRBJ1-1; maybe TRBD1 (6 bases). Germline V gene data show CDR1 as SGHRS and CDR2 as YFSETQ. This CDR3 spans 16 amino acids. V was clipped by 8 bases and J by 1 base, with 21 bases between them. In nucleotides, the CDR3 is TGCGCCAGTACTTCCGGGACACTATTAAAGAACACTGAAGCTTTCTTT. Protein sequence: CASTSGTLLKNTEAFF.

The CDR3 here is CASRLPRRASGRAEEPPSTDTQYF. CDR3 nucleotides: TGTGCAAGTCGCTTACCCCGAAGGGCTAGCGGGAGGGCCGAGGAACCCCCGTCCACAGATACGCAGTATTTT. The V call is TRBV12-2, the J call TRBJ2-3; the table calls TRBD2, which could not be checked here. TRBV12-2 is designated a pseudogene. The CDR3 consists of 24 residues.

The V and J genes are TRBV2 and TRBJ1-4; 8 positions agree with TRBD1. CDR3 length: 12 amino acids. J was trimmed by 7 bases and V by 6 bases; bases with no gene match: 1. Germline CDR1 SNHLY, CDR2 FYNNEI. CDR3 DNA: TGTGCCAGCAGACAGGGGGTTGAAAAACTGTTTTTT. Protein sequence: CASRQGVEKLFF.